Described below is a single T cell receptor beta chain sequence and its context. TCRdb's copy holds only in-frame clones and misses some; the assay was immunoSEQ multiplex PCR. The sample carries some 220,000 clones, just under 95% recorded once. This sample was taken from a study of control samples from healthy donors and cancer patients. The germline gives CDR1 SGHNT, CDR2 YYREEE (reference sequence). Trimming left V 6 bases short and J 2 bases short, with 13 bases between. The CDR3 has 14 amino acids. This chain uses TRBV5-4 with TRBJ2-3, with no clear D. The sequence was collected from a man aged 50 to 59 in good health. The source material was blood. CDR3 sequence: CASKQIGTTDTQYF. The CDR3 region has the DNA TGTGCCAGCAAACAAATCGGAACCACAGATACGCAGTATTTT.